These 27 T cell receptor beta chains came from one sample sequenced in a study of CD8+CD57+ T cells in acquired aplastic anemia. All patients picked for sequencing had shown, by flow cytometry, an expansion of CD8+CD57+ cells. Genomic DNA constituted the template upon which TCR beta VDJ and CDR3 profiling was performed. TCRdb used MiXCR to reprocess the reads, holding one entry per CDR3 protein. Among about 180,000 distinct CDR3 sequences listed, around half were seen once. Specimen: sorted CD4+, CD8+, or CD8+CD57+ T cells (not recorded which) from PBMCs. The receptors originated from a human donor with aplastic anemia.

This sequence joins TRBV2 and TRBJ1-2; TRBD1 aligns across 7 bases. This CDR3 is built from 14 residues. After removal of 6 bases from V and 1 base from J, the junction contained 5 bases not matched to a gene. Germline V gives CDR1 SNHLY, CDR2 FYNNEI. The CDR3 DNA sequence: TGTGCCAGCAGGACGGACAGGTTTAACTATGGCTACACCTTC. Encoded protein: CASRTDRFNYGYTF.

This clonotype was counted at least ten times. V is TRBV19 and J is TRBJ1-3; D is possibly TRBD1 (6 bases). CDR3 length: 15 residues. Germline V lookup: CDR1 LNHDA, CDR2 SQIVND (reference sequence). V dropped 6 bases and J dropped 0 bases, with 12 bases sitting between them. The CDR3 DNA sequence: TGTGCCAGTAGCACTACAGGGTCCTCTGGAAACACCATATATTTT. This gives the protein CASSTTGSSGNTIYF.

The rearrangement uses TRBV10-3 and TRBJ1-6, with D possibly matching TRBD1 (6 bases). Germline CDR1 reads ENHRY; CDR2 reads SYGVKD. This CDR3 comprises 19 residues. V lost 6 bases and J 7 bases, leaving 28 bases between the germline ends. CDR3 in DNA: TGTGCCATCAGGATACAGGGAAACTCCTCTCCGAATCCCAATTCACCCCTCCACTTT. Translated: CAIRIQGNSSPNPNSPLHF.

The chain joins TRBV19 to TRBJ2-3, with D perhaps given as TRBD1 or TRBD2 (5 bases each). CDR3 length: 15 amino acids. In germline, CDR1 is LNHDA, CDR2 SQIVND (reference sequence). Between the trimmed V and J ends, which lost 5 bases and 0 bases, there was a span of 12 bases. As DNA, the CDR3 is TGTGCCAGTAGTTCCCGGGACGGAAGCACAGATACGCAGTATTTT. It translates to CASSSRDGSTDTQYF.

This clonotype was observed at least ten times. This chain links TRBV7-2 with TRBJ2-3, with unresolved D. Trimming shortened V by 4 bases and J by 2 bases, and 7 bases separated the two germline ends. Germline CDR1 reads SGHTA; CDR2 reads FQGNSA. The CDR3 extends over 13 amino acids. The CDR3 DNA is TGTGCCAGCAGCTCCTGGGCCACAGATACGCAGTATTTT. It codes for CASSSWATDTQYF.

This clonotype was observed many times. The chain combines TRBV20-1 with TRBJ2-1, with 10 bases aligning to TRBD1. Germline CDR1 DFQATT, CDR2 SNEGSKA (reference sequence). With 0 bases clipped from V and 4 bases from J, the junction kept 12 bases outside the gene matches. The CDR3 sequence is 18 residues long. CDR3 in DNA: TGCAGTGCTAGAGATTTATCGGGACAGGGGACACTTTACAATGAGCAGTTCTTC. It codes for CSARDLSGQGTLYNEQFF.

The gene calls are TRBV19 and TRBJ2-7; D is perhaps TRBD2 (6 bases). V lost 7 bases and J 2 bases, leaving 15 bases between the germline ends. CDR3 length equals 14 residues. Germline loops: CDR1 LNHDA, CDR2 SQIVND (reference sequence). DNA for the CDR3: TGTGCCAGTAACCGCGCGGGATATCCCTACGAGCAGTACTTC. It codes for CASNRAGYPYEQYF.

The V and J genes are TRBV6-1 and TRBJ1-6, with TRBD1 matching over 7 bases. This CDR3 has 14 residues. Germline V lookup: CDR1 MNHNS, CDR2 SASEGT. The J segment lost 7 bases and the V segment lost 8 bases, leaving 8 bases of the junction unmatched. This chain's CDR3 is CASEKGQANSPLHF. The CDR3 bases are TGTGCCAGCGAAAAAGGACAGGCGAATTCACCCCTCCACTTT.

This clonotype has ten or more counts. V is TRBV9 and J is TRBJ1-1; 11 bases align to TRBD1. The junction had 9 bases not matched to a gene; V was cut back by 4 bases and J by 4 bases. Germline loops: CDR1 SGDLS, CDR2 YYNGEE. The CDR3 spans 16 residues. CDR3 nucleotide sequence: TGTGCCAGCAGCCTTGGGACAGGGGGAAGGGGCACTGAAGCTTTCTTT. It encodes CASSLGTGGRGTEAFF.

This clonotype has a handful of counts. The chain uses TRBV7-8 and TRBJ2-5, with D possibly matching TRBD1 (6 bases). The V end was cut by 1 base, the J end by 5 bases, with 14 bases between. This CDR3 has 15 residues. Germline CDR1 reads SGHVS; CDR2 reads FQNEAQ. CDR3 sequence: CASSLGGGVAETQYF. For the CDR3, the DNA is TGTGCCAGCAGCTTAGGAGGGGGTGTAGCGGAGACCCAGTACTTC.

This chain uses TRBV11-1 with TRBJ2-1; D is undetermined. The CDR3 extends over 14 amino acids. Trimming cost V 1 base and J 6 bases, with 10 bases left between them. Germline loops: CDR1 SGHAT, CDR2 FQDESV (reference sequence). CDR3 DNA: TGTGCCAGCAGCTTAGAGGTCAGACGCAATGAGCAGTTCTTC. Amino acid sequence: CASSLEVRRNEQFF.

V usage is TRBV25-1 and J usage is TRBJ1-6, with 7 bases lining up with TRBD1. CDR1 and CDR2 from the germline V gene are MGHDK and SYGVNS. V lost 7 bases and J lost 6; bases outside the gene matches: 6. The CDR3 covers 14 residues. CDR3 DNA: TGTGCCAGCACCGGGCAGGGGGGTAATTCACCCCTCCACTTT. Protein product: CASTGQGGNSPLHF.

The sample holds a few counts of this clonotype. This chain joins TRBV3-1 and TRBJ1-5; D possibly corresponds to TRBD1 (5 bases). The CDR3 covers 14 residues. Germline loops: CDR1 LGHDT, CDR2 YNNKEL (reference sequence). Between the trimmed V and J ends, which lost 8 bases and 4 bases, there was a span of 15 bases. This chain's CDR3 is CASGGGDKNQPQHF. The CDR3 DNA reads TGTGCCAGCGGCGGAGGGGATAAGAATCAGCCCCAGCATTTT.

This clonotype was seen many times. The rearrangement links TRBV3-1 to TRBJ1-2; no firm D call. The V gene's germline CDR1 is LGHDT and CDR2 YNNKEL (reference sequence). The CDR3 sequence is 15 residues long. The V gene lost 4 bases and the J gene lost 8 bases, with 20 bases spanning the gap. CDR3 sequence: CASSRPVGPSVGYTF. Written as DNA, the CDR3 is TGTGCCAGCAGCCGCCCAGTCGGGCCCTCGGTCGGCTACACCTTC. The full variable domain, completed using reference TRBV3-1 and TRBJ1-2, is DTAVSQTPKYLVTQMGNDKSIKCEQNLGHDTMYWYKQDSKKFLKIMFSYNNKELIINETVPNRFSPKSPDKAHLNLHINSLELGDSAVYFCASSRPVGPSVGYTFGSGTRLTVV.

This clonotype was seen repeatedly, ten times or more. The rearrangement links TRBV12-3 or TRBV12-4 to TRBJ2-3; no firm D call. Trimming removed 5 bases at V and 6 bases at J, with 9 bases between. The CDR3 contains 12 residues. The CDR3 loop is CASSRLRDTQYF. In DNA form, the CDR3 reads TGTGCCAGCAGTCGTTTACGGGATACGCAGTATTTT.

This clonotype turned up a few times. CDR3: CASSQSPATNEKLFF. The CDR3 DNA sequence: TGTGCCAGCAGCCAAAGCCCAGCAACTAATGAAAAACTGTTTTTT. V and J are TRBV5-6 and TRBJ1-4; D is undetermined. The germline V gene has CDR1 SGHDT and CDR2 YYEEEE. The V gene lost 4 bases and the J gene lost 0 bases, with 10 bases spanning the gap. The CDR3 is made up of 15 amino acids.

To note about this clonotype: One end of the junction varies from germline; a read error may be responsible. The chain employs TRBV10-3 and TRBJ1-5; 7 positions agree with TRBD1. This CDR3 comprises 13 residues. Germline lookup yields CDR1 ENHRY and CDR2 SYGVKD. The CDR3 nucleotides read TGTGCCAGCAGTTCTGACAGGGCTCAGCCCCAGCATTTT. Amino acids: CASSSDRAQPQHF.

This rearrangement joins TRBV25-1 to TRBJ2-1; D is ambiguous. This CDR3 has 11 amino acids. V dropped 8 bases and J dropped 9 bases, with 11 bases sitting between them. The germline V gene has CDR1 MGHDK and CDR2 SYGVNS. The chain's CDR3 is CASSQTGEQFF. The CDR3 bases are TGTGCCAGCTCGCAGACCGGTGAGCAGTTCTTC.

Many counts were recorded for this clonotype. V and J are TRBV5-1 and TRBJ2-7; tentative D call: TRBD1 (5 bases). V was shortened by 7 bases and J by 2 bases, with 19 bases between the two germline ends. The CDR3 runs to 15 residues. Germline CDR1 is SGHRS and CDR2 is YFSETQ. In DNA, the CDR3 is TGCGCCAGCGCCCCTTTGCAGGGCACTACCTACGAGCAGTACTTC. Protein: CASAPLQGTTYEQYF.

The V call is TRBV2, the J call TRBJ1-2; tentatively, D is TRBD1 (6 bases). Germline values: CDR1 SNHLY, CDR2 FYNNEI. The ends were cut back, 4 bases at V and 8 bases at J, with 17 bases in the middle. The CDR3 extends over 14 amino acids. The CDR3 protein is CASSGSIGGSGYTF. CDR3 in DNA: TGTGCCAGCAGTGGAAGCATAGGGGGGAGCGGCTACACCTTC. The full variable domain, in which reference TRBV2 and TRBJ1-2 provide the parts outside the CDR3, is EPEVTQTPSHQVTQMGQEVILRCVPISNHLYFYWYRQILGQKVEFLVSFYNNEISEKSEIFDDQFSVERPDGSNFTLKIRSTKLEDSAMYFCASSGSIGGSGYTFGSGTRLTVV.

This clonotype was recorded a few times. A read error may be the cause here, since a much bigger clone is one base away. The CDR3 DNA follows: TGTGCCAGCGGCCCGGTGGACCGCTCTGGGGCCAACGTCCTGACTTTC. This codes for CASGPVDRSGANVLTF. This chain links TRBV4-2 with TRBJ2-6; unclear D gene. With 8 bases removed from V and 0 bases from J, the gap between germline ends came to 14 bases. Germline V gene sequence: CDR1 LGHNA, CDR2 YNFKEQ. This CDR3 spans 16 amino acids.

Regarding this clonotype: One base away lies a much larger clone, so this may be a sequencing read error. J is TRBJ1-3 and V is TRBV4-2; D perhaps matches TRBD1 (5 bases). Germline V CDR1 and CDR2: LGHNA, YNFKEQ. This CDR3 region has 15 residues. The CDR3 is CASSQDRGTGNTTYF. The CDR3 nucleotides are TGTGCCAGCAGCCAAGATAGGGGAACTGGAAACACCACATATTTT.

The V and J genes are TRBV7-9 and TRBJ1-6; no clear D. The ends were cut back, 5 bases at V and 9 bases at J, with 14 bases in the middle. Germline CDR1 SEHNR, CDR2 FQNEAQ (reference sequence). The CDR3 length is 14 residues. The DNA of the CDR3 is TGTGCCAGCAGCCTAACCGGGTTTGGTTCACCCCTCCACTTT. Protein sequence: CASSLTGFGSPLHF.

In its sample, this clonotype was seen many times. The rearrangement uses TRBV5-1 and TRBJ2-5, with TRBD2 identical over 14 bases. The CDR3 length is 15 residues. Germline-derived CDR1 and CDR2 are SGHRS and YFSETQ. Germline trimming cut 4 bases from V and 2 bases from J; bases unmatched to any gene: 1. CDR3 region: CASSRTSGGQETQYF. Written as DNA, the CDR3 is TGCGCCAGCAGCCGGACTAGCGGGGGGCAAGAGACCCAGTACTTC.

The chain carries TRBV29-1 and TRBJ2-2; D is perhaps TRBD2 (6 bases). Trimming shortened V by 6 bases and J by 0 bases, and 14 bases separated the two germline ends. CDR3 size: 15 residues. CDR1 is SQVTM and CDR2 is ANQGSEA in the germline V gene. CDR3 bases: TGCAGCGTAGCCCGGGACTCCGCGAACACCGGGGAGCTGTTTTTT. This gives the protein CSVARDSANTGELFF.

This clonotype has ten or more counts. The V call is TRBV7-3, the J call TRBJ1-6; TRBD1 matches 8 bases. J lost 0 bases, V lost 3 bases, and 4 bases had no gene match. There are 17 residues in the CDR3. Per germline, CDR1 SGHTA and CDR2 FQGTGA. CDR3 region: CASSLGQVNSYNSPLHF. The CDR3 region has the DNA TGTGCCAGCAGCTTGGGACAGGTCAACTCCTATAATTCACCCCTCCACTTT.

This clonotype was recorded at least ten times. This chain connects TRBV6-5 to TRBJ2-1; TRBD1 aligns across 8 bases. The CDR3 covers 17 residues. The V gene's germline CDR1 is MNHEY and CDR2 SVGAGI. The V gene end was trimmed by 6 bases and the J gene end by 8 bases; junction bases not matched to a gene: 18. The DNA of the CDR3 is TGTGCCAGCAGATTACTAGGACAGGGAGGAGGGAGCGATGAGCAGTTCTTC. It encodes CASRLLGQGGGSDEQFF.